This T cell receptor (beta chain) was recovered during a study of T cell responses to AZD1222 COVID-19 vaccine. Study-wide background: Second-dose schedules of about 4 or about 12 weeks were combined. Study-wide findings and caveats: Sampled repertoires all dated from after the peak T cell response. Among the donors, most were white British and more were female, and clonal diversity was possibly underestimated. Spike-specific TCR breadth and depth went up after people got two AZD1222 doses.

CDR3 length: 15 residues. Germline-derived CDR1 and CDR2 are SGHRS and YFSETQ. Trimming left V 0 bases short and J 4 bases short, with 11 bases between. Details on this clone: What it binds is not known.

Repertoires were generated with immunoSEQ multiplex PCR, while TCRdb's copy carries only in-frame clones and drops some. Of 100,000 to 150,000 clones listed, about nine tenths are singletons. This chain uses TRBV5-1 with TRBJ1-3; D might be TRBD1 (5 bases). The TCR comes from an adult in good health. The sample consisted of peripheral blood, taken on day 0 of AZD1222 vaccination. The CDR3 nucleotides read TGCGCCAGCAGCTTGGGGGACTCGCAAGGAAACACCATATATTTT. This gives the protein CASSLGDSQGNTIYF.